This T cell receptor (beta chain) is from a study of blood T cells in healthy people across ages. Notes on the study in general: Unsorted PBMCs ruled out conclusive naive versus antigen-experienced comparison. Diversity estimates from one million T cells were considered underestimates. Versus aged donors, long-lived donors had higher diversity and more naive CD4+ cells. Observed TCR beta diversity per million T cells went down as age went up. This fall followed a roughly linear course with age.

The germline gives CDR1 DFQATT, CDR2 SNEGSKA (reference sequence). Trimming removed 6 bases at V and 0 bases at J, with 8 bases between. The CDR3 consists of 13 residues. To note about this clonotype: Antigen unknown.

Primers used in a second PCR of roughly 6 to 12 cycles were a sample-barcoded 5' primer and a J-beta primer mix. TCRdb re-derived calls from the 5' RACE reads in MiXCR, one entry per CDR3 protein. The repertoire holds 2 million or so distinct CDR3 sequences, roughly 52% seen once, with approximately 2.1% in the top ten. The specimen sequenced was blood. The rearrangement uses TRBV20-1 and TRBJ1-4; weak D call: TRBD1 (6 bases). This TCR was recovered from a woman between 40 and 50 years old in good health. DNA for the CDR3: TGCAGTGCCCAGGGGACAACTAATGAAAAACTGTTTTTT. This translates into CSAQGTTNEKLFF.